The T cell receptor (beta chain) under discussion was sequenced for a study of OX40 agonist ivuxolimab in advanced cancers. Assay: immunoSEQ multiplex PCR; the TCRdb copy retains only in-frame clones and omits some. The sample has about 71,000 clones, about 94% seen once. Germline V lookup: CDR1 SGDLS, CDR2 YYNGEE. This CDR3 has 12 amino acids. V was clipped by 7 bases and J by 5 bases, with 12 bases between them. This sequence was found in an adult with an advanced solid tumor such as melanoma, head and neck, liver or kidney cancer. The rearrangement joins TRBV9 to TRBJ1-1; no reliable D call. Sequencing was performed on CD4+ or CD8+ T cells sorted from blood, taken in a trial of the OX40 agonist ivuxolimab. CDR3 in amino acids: CASGSHVTEAFF. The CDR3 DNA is TGTGCCAGCGGTAGTCATGTGACTGAAGCTTTCTTT.